The entry below describes one TCR beta chain. Amplified regions were TCR beta CDR3 sequences from RNA transcripts. With the HTBI primer set, the TCR CDR3 went through a first round of RT-PCR. TCRdb processed the multiplex PCR reads anew with MiXCR; each CDR3 protein has one entry. The sample has 550,000 to 700,000 distinct CDR3 sequences, roughly 50% seen once. This sample stems from a study of T cells in Graves' hyperthyroidism and ophthalmopathy. The CDR3 loop spans 17 amino acids. Germline-derived CDR1 and CDR2 are SEHNR and FQNEAQ (reference sequence). V was pared by 1 base and J by 5 bases, with 20 bases between.

The sequenced sample consisted of peripheral blood or thyroid tissue (not recorded which). This receptor was taken from an adult woman with Graves' disease, either hyperthyroidism or ophthalmopathy (not recorded which). The rearrangement uses TRBV7-9 and TRBJ2-5; D remains ambiguous. CDR3: CASSLVPVYGYTETQYF. CDR3 coding DNA: TGTGCCAGCAGCTTAGTACCCGTCTATGGCTACACGGAGACCCAGTACTTC.